This T cell receptor beta chain was sequenced for a study of blood T cell repertoires in COVID-19. Study background: The United States, Italy and Spain provided the acute and convalescent COVID-19 samples. T cells, B-cell-depleted T cells, or PBMCs supplied cDNA or gDNA.

TCRdb's copy holds only in-frame clones and misses some; the assay was immunoSEQ multiplex PCR. The sample has approximately 77,000 clones, 65% to 85% seen once; the top ten hold roughly 15%. Trimming took 0 bases from V and 0 from J, leaving 6 bases between them. CDR1 and CDR2 from the germline V gene are MNHNY and SVGAGI (reference sequence). The CDR3 extends over 15 amino acids. The TCR comes from a man between 65 and 85 years old with active or convalescent COVID-19. The sequenced sample was peripheral blood. The V gene is TRBV6-6, the J gene TRBJ1-3; D is undetermined. In DNA form, the CDR3 reads TGTGCCAGCAGTTACTCACGAGCCTCTGGAAACACCATATATTTT. Protein: CASSYSRASGNTIYF.